This entry is about one T cell receptor (beta chain). Its antigen is still unknown. V lost 2 bases, J lost 5 bases, and 16 bases lay in between. Looked up from germline, CDR1 is MNHNS and CDR2 is SASEGT. CDR3 size: 16 residues. This specimen comes from a study of graft-versus-host responses after intestinal transplantation. Overall study: After anti-thymocyte globulin induction, recipients took tacrolimus and steroids for roughly three years. Study-wide findings and caveats: Graft-versus-host to host-versus-graft clonal ratios in allografts were high in patients with graft-donor T cell macrochimerism. HvG clone declines early post-transplant were associated with peak circulating GvH levels. Some GvH clones were seen earlier in gut or blood, suggesting intestinal origin.

Sequenced by immunoSEQ multiplex PCR; TCRdb stores in-frame clones only, minus some. The table lists about 98,000 clones, approximately 85% of them singletons. V usage is TRBV6-1 and J usage is TRBJ2-4, with D perhaps matching TRBD1 (7 bases). Sequenced here: PBMCs, sampled 255 days after intestinal transplant. This receptor was obtained from a human patient who received an intestinal transplant, so some T cells may come from the graft donor. CDR3 region: CASSETAGGSQNIQYF. In DNA form, the CDR3 reads TGTGCCAGCAGTGAAACGGCAGGGGGGAGCCAAAACATTCAGTACTTC.